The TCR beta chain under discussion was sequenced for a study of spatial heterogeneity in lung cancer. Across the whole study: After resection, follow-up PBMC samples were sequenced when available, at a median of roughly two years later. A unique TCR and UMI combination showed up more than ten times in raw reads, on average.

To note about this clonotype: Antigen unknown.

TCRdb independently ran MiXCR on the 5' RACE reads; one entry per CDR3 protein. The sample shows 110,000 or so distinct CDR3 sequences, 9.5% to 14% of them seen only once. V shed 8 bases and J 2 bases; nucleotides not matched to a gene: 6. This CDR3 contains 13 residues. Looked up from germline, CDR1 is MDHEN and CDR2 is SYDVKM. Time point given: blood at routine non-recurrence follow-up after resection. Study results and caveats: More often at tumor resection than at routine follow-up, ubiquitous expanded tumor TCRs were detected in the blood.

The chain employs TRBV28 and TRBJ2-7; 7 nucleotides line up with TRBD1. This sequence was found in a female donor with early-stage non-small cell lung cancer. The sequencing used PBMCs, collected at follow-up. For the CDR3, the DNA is TGTGCCAGCTCGACAGGGAACACCTACGAGCAGTACTTC. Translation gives CASSTGNTYEQYF. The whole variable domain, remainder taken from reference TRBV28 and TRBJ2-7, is DVKVTQSSRYLVKRTGEKVFLECVQDMDHENMFWYRQDPGLGLRLIYFSYDVKMKEKGDIPEGYSVSREKKERFSLILESASTNQTSMYLCASSTGNTYEQYFGPGTRLTVT.